This T cell receptor beta chain was sequenced for a study of technical replicates of blood from a few donors. V shed 0 bases, J shed 4 bases, and the junction held 1 base outside the gene matches. The CDR3 is made up of 14 amino acids. Per the germline V gene, CDR1 is MNHEY and CDR2 is SVGAGI. Some clones are missing from TCRdb's copy, which holds only in-frame ones; the method was immunoSEQ multiplex PCR. The sample lists under 95,000 clones, about 94% occurring once. This clone is a singleton in its sample. The V call is TRBV6-5, the J call TRBJ2-3; TRBD2 aligns across 7 bases. What was sequenced was T cells isolated from PBMCs. The TCR sequence derives from a human donor in good health. The CDR3 coding sequence is TGTGCCAGCAGTTACTCCGCGGGGGCAGATACGCAGTATTTT. Translated, it gives CASSYSAGADTQYF.